The following is a T cell receptor beta chain sequence with its context. The same CDR3 is also encoded by other DNA sequences in this sample. Germline V gene sequence: CDR1 DFQATT, CDR2 SNEGSKA (reference sequence). Trimming shortened V by 5 bases and J by 4 bases, and 8 bases separated the two germline ends. The CDR3 extends over 11 amino acids. The data are from a study of shared clonotypes between healthy human individuals. Study information: Per donor, CD8 memory used one plate, CD8 naive used two, CD4 memory used three and CD4 naive used three.

TCRdb's table, derived via immunoSEQ multiplex PCR, lists solely in-frame clones and lacks some. Here the sample spans some 1,100,000 clones, around 78% being singletons. V and J are TRBV20-1 and TRBJ1-1; D call uncertain. Source material: memory CD4+ T cells from PBMCs. Indicated subset: CD45RA-negative fraction. The TCR was taken from a man younger than 35 in good health. Some clones in this sample may be carry-over from other donors' samples. Here the CDR3 DNA reads TGCAGTGCTCGGGTCGGCACTGAAGCTTTCTTT. This sequence encodes CSARVGTEAFF.